Below, one T cell receptor (beta chain) is given with its context. No antigen is known for it. An end of the junction does not agree with germline; a read error may underlie this. The table came from immunoSEQ multiplex PCR; TCRdb's copy has only in-frame clones and leaves some out. The sample comprises 30,000 to 40,000 clones, 80% to 90% of which are singletons, and approximately 11% rests with the top ten. These data are taken from a study of CD8 T cells in acute hepatitis C reinfection. Study-wide results and caveats: Follow-up repertoires were missing for chronically infected subjects. TRBV04 and TRBV06 were preferentially used in all groups, not explained by naive pool overrepresentation. Few CDR3s matched those for other epitopes.

The sample's time point: naive CD8 control sorted from an acute-time-point sample. Germline-derived CDR1 and CDR2 are SGHRS and YFSETQ. This CDR3 comprises 15 residues. The genes are TRBV5-1 and TRBJ2-7; 8 bases match TRBD1. The TCR sequence derives from a woman under 30 who spontaneously cleared hepatitis C infection. Sequenced sample: naive CD8+ T cells from PBMCs. DNA of the CDR3: TGCGCCAACAGCTTACGCGGACAGGGAGTCAACGAGCAGTACTTC. Its protein product is CANSLRGQGVNEQYF.